These 7 T cell receptor beta chains came from one sample sequenced in a study of cytomegalovirus exposure and HLA in healthy donors. Primers included in the PCR were 60 Vbeta and 13 Jbeta primers. TCRdb keeps only in-frame clones here, not all; method: immunoSEQ multiplex PCR. The table lists about 82,000 clones, around 77% of them singletons. The sequencing sample was made of PBMCs. These receptors were collected from a man aged 50 to 59 in good health and CMV-seronegative.

The chain recombines TRBV2 with TRBJ1-2; 8 positions agree with TRBD1. The germline CDR1 and CDR2 sequences are SNHLY and FYNNEI. This CDR3 spans 14 amino acids. J was trimmed by 4 bases and V by 4 bases; bases with no gene match: 5. The CDR3 loop is CASSGTGGSYGYTF. The CDR3 DNA reads TGTGCCAGCAGTGGAACAGGGGGGTCCTATGGCTACACCTTC.

This clone was observed a few times. The chain combines TRBV4-3 with TRBJ1-6; TRBD1 aligns across 7 bases. The CDR3 has 15 amino acids. CDR1 and CDR2 (germline): LGHNA, YSLEER. Trimming at V came to 10 bases and at J to 3 bases, leaving 9 bases not matched to a gene. CDR3 sequence: CATQIDRDYNSPLHF. CDR3 coding DNA: TGCGCCACCCAAATTGACAGGGACTATAATTCACCCCTCCACTTT.

The V gene is TRBV11-2, the J gene TRBJ2-7; TRBD1 agrees at 9 bases. Germline V gene data show CDR1 as SGHAT and CDR2 as FQNNGV. J gave up 2 bases and V 8 bases, and 7 bases lay outside the gene matches. The CDR3 sequence is 14 residues long. The CDR3 DNA follows: TGTGCCAGCGGCCGGGACAGGGTTGCCTACGAGCAGTACTTC. It yields the protein CASGRDRVAYEQYF.

The CDR3 nucleotides read TGCGCCAGCAGATCCCAGGGGGCCATGACGAGTCATACGCAGTATTTT. It translates to CASRSQGAMTSHTQYF. This rearrangement joins TRBV5-1 to TRBJ2-3; TRBD1 matches 8 bases. Trimming at V came to 5 bases and at J to 7 bases, leaving 15 bases not matched to a gene. Germline CDR1 is SGHRS and CDR2 is YFSETQ. CDR3 length: 16 residues.

The V call is TRBV16, the J call TRBJ2-7; D is undetermined. This CDR3 is 12 amino acids long. V was trimmed by 0 bases and J by 6 bases, leaving 6 bases between them. Germline loops: CDR1 KGHSY, CDR2 FQNENV. The CDR3 sequence: CASSQSMREQYF. For the CDR3, the DNA is TGTGCCAGCAGCCAATCCATGCGCGAGCAGTACTTC.

This rearrangement joins TRBV7-6 to TRBJ1-6; possibly TRBD1 for D (6 bases). V lost 1 base, J lost 9 bases, and 19 bases lay in between. CDR1 is SGHVS and CDR2 is FNYEAQ in the germline V gene. CDR3 length: 17 residues. The CDR3 region is CASSLESTGYILSPLHF. Written as DNA, the CDR3 is TGTGCCAGCAGCTTAGAATCAACAGGGTATATCCTTTCACCCCTCCACTTT.

This clone was counted once. The J gene is TRBJ2-5, the V gene TRBV10-3; 12 bases are shared with TRBD2. The CDR3 length is 17 residues. J gave up 1 base and V 0 bases, and 3 bases lay outside the gene matches. The germline V gene encodes CDR1 ENHRY and CDR2 SYGVKD. CDR3 in DNA: TGTGCCATCAGTGAGTCGACTAGCGGGGGATTCCAAGAGACCCAGTACTTC. Translation gives CAISESTSGGFQETQYF.